This TCR beta chain stems from a study of control samples from healthy donors and cancer patients. V gave up 4 bases and J gave up 1 base; unmatched junction bases: 3. This CDR3 is 14 amino acids long. Per the germline V gene, CDR1 is SGHDT and CDR2 is YYEEEE. Produced via immunoSEQ multiplex PCR; TCRdb's table is partial and in-frame only. The sample holds roughly 130,000 clones, roughly 94% seen once. The sample comprised PBMCs. The chain employs TRBV5-6 and TRBJ2-3; TRBD2 agrees at 7 bases. This clonotype was obtained from a man between 60 and 70 years old with colorectal cancer. In DNA, the CDR3 is TGTGCCAGCAGCCAGCGGGGACGCACAGATACGCAGTATTTT. Translation: CASSQRGRTDTQYF. Drawing the rest from reference TRBV5-6 and TRBJ2-3, the complete variable domain is DAGVTQSPTHLIKTRGQQVTLRCSPKSGHDTVSWYQQALGQGPQFIFQYYEEEERQRGNFPDRFSGHQFPNYSSELNVNALLLGDSALYLCASSQRGRTDTQYFGPGTRLTVL.